This paragraph reports one T cell receptor (beta chain). Per the study methods: From reference gene primer amplification, estimates of nucleated cell counts were derived. Profiled with immunoSEQ multiplex PCR; TCRdb holds only in-frame clones, not every one. V, J and clone size were drawn from that table, and D and trimming were deduced from the DNA. The data contain about 110,000 clones, less than 85% of them singletons. This entry belongs to a study of blood T cell repertoires in COVID-19. The overall study: Samples representing acute and convalescent COVID-19 were sourced from the United States, Italy and Spain. From T cells, B-cell-depleted T cells, or PBMCs came the material, which was cDNA or gDNA.

Trimming removed 4 bases at V and 6 bases at J, with 13 bases between. In germline, CDR1 is SGHRS, CDR2 YFSETQ. The CDR3 totals 14 residues. The sequenced sample was peripheral blood. The origin of this receptor is an elderly woman with acute or convalescent COVID-19. The chain links TRBV5-1 to TRBJ1-4; the D gene is possibly TRBD1 (5 bases). CDR3 coding DNA: TGCGCCAGCAGCATAACCGGGGGGGATGAAAAACTGTTTTTT. Translated, it gives CASSITGGDEKLFF.